Each of the 26 T cell receptor beta chains below was sequenced from the same sample in a study of shared clonotypes between healthy human individuals. TCRdb's copy holds only in-frame clones and misses some; the assay was immunoSEQ multiplex PCR. The repertoire holds about 2.4 million clones, with over 85% as singletons. Sequencing was performed on naive CD4+ T cells from PBMCs. Documented subset: CD45RA+ positively selected. These receptors were taken from a man younger than 30 in good health. Some clones in this sample may be carry-over from other donors' samples.

The CDR3 DNA follows: TGCGCCAGCAGTCCAAAGCCTAGCGGGAGTACAGATACGCAGTATTTT. Protein sequence: CASSPKPSGSTDTQYF. V and J are TRBV5-1 and TRBJ2-3; the match to TRBD2 covers 10 bases. The CDR3 consists of 16 residues. V lost 5 bases to trimming and J lost 3 bases; unmatched junction nucleotides: 9. Per germline, CDR1 SGHRS and CDR2 YFSETQ.

This clone was recorded only once. The rearrangement links TRBV9 to TRBJ2-1; TRBD2 might be the D (6 bases). Trimming took 4 bases from V and 2 from J, leaving 16 bases between them. Germline CDR1 and CDR2: SGDLS and YYNGEE. This CDR3 has 16 residues. The CDR3 spells CASSPRSGSPYNEQFF. For the CDR3, the DNA is TGTGCCAGCAGCCCCCGGTCCGGGAGCCCCTACAATGAGCAGTTCTTC.

This clone was picked up one time. The chain uses TRBV7-3 and TRBJ2-7, with 7 positions matching TRBD2. V was pared by 2 bases and J by 3 bases, with 7 bases of the junction left unmatched. This CDR3 contains 15 residues. Germline CDR1 is SGHTA and CDR2 is FQGTGA. CDR3: CASSLGEGVYYEQYF. Written as DNA, the CDR3 is TGTGCCAGCAGCTTAGGGGAGGGAGTGTACTACGAGCAGTACTTC. The complete variable domain, with remaining parts taken from reference TRBV7-3 and TRBJ2-7, reads GAGVSQTPSNKVTEKGKYVELRCDPISGHTALYWYRQSLGQGPEFLIYFQGTGAADDSGLPNDRFFAVRPEGSVSTLKIQRTERGDSAVYLCASSLGEGVYYEQYFGPGTRLTVT.

Notes on this clone: Other nucleotide sequences from this sample produce the same CDR3. In nucleotides, the CDR3 is TGTGCCAGCAGTTTACTGAGCTCCTACGAGCAGTACTTC. This translates into CASSLLSSYEQYF. J is TRBJ2-7 and V is TRBV28, with D uncertain. Germline V CDR1 and CDR2: MDHEN, SYDVKM. This CDR3 contains 13 residues. Trimming stripped 2 bases from V and 0 bases from J, with 5 bases between.

The chain couples TRBV19 to TRBJ1-1; D is unresolved. The CDR3 totals 13 residues. Germline CDR1 LNHDA, CDR2 SQIVND (reference sequence). Trimming took off 3 bases at V and 6 bases at J, with 11 bases between the two ends. CDR3 sequence (DNA): TGTGCCAGTAGTATTTCGGGCCCGTCTGAAGCTTTCTTT. This encodes CASSISGPSEAFF.

In regard to this clone: Other DNA variants within this sample encode the same CDR3. The chain uses TRBV10-3 and TRBJ1-2, with D tentatively TRBD1 (5 bases). The CDR3 extends over 14 amino acids. V was trimmed by 3 bases and J by 4 bases, leaving 12 bases between them. Germline V gene lookup returns CDR1 ENHRY and CDR2 SYGVKD. The CDR3 is CAISESGGGYGYTF. The CDR3 DNA sequence: TGTGCCATCAGTGAATCGGGGGGAGGCTATGGCTACACCTTC.

This sequence joins TRBV9 and TRBJ2-3; no definite D call. Germline assignment: CDR1 SGDLS and CDR2 YYNGEE. CDR3 length: 14 residues. V lost 1 base and J lost 2, with 8 bases in between. CDR3 nucleotide sequence: TGTGCCAGCAGCGTAATAGCCCTCACAGATACGCAGTATTTT. It encodes CASSVIALTDTQYF.

This clone was observed once. This chain joins TRBV28 and TRBJ2-2, with D possibly being TRBD1 (6 bases). The CDR3 has 15 residues. Trimming removed 6 bases at V and 0 bases at J, with 11 bases between. Germline lookup yields CDR1 MDHEN and CDR2 SYDVKM. The CDR3 sequence: CASRPGQANTGELFF. CDR3 nucleotides: TGTGCCAGCAGACCGGGACAAGCGAACACCGGGGAGCTGTTTTTT.

The V call is TRBV30, the J call TRBJ2-7, with D perhaps matching TRBD1 or TRBD2 (5 bases each). This CDR3 is built from 14 residues. From germline, CDR1 is GTSNPN and CDR2 SVGIG (reference sequence). Trimming stripped 2 bases from V and 1 base from J, with 12 bases between. As DNA, the CDR3 is TGTGCCTGGAGTCTGGGACCGATTTCCTACGAGCAGTACTTC. Translated: CAWSLGPISYEQYF.

Concerning this clone: Other DNA sequences in this sample translate to the same CDR3. The J gene is TRBJ1-1, the V gene TRBV7-3, with 8 bases aligning to TRBD1. The CDR3 covers 15 residues. V lost 1 base and J lost 2; bases outside the gene matches: 3. The germline gives CDR1 SGHTA, CDR2 FQGTGA. The CDR3 sequence is CASSLRDRPNTEAFF. The CDR3, as DNA: TGTGCCAGCAGCTTAAGGGACAGGCCAAACACTGAAGCTTTCTTT.

J is TRBJ1-2 and V is TRBV28; tentatively, D is TRBD1 (5 bases). The CDR3 consists of 14 residues. Germline CDR1 and CDR2: MDHEN and SYDVKM. V shed 6 bases and J shed 2 bases, with 13 bases lying between them. Here the CDR3 reads CASRQPGRNYGYTF. Written as DNA, the CDR3 is TGTGCCAGCAGGCAACCGGGACGGAACTATGGCTACACCTTC.

Details on this clone: The same CDR3 can be traced to other DNA sequences in this sample. This sequence joins TRBV5-1 and TRBJ2-2, with D possibly TRBD1 on 5 matching bases. The germline V gene encodes CDR1 SGHRS and CDR2 YFSETQ. V was pared by 4 bases and J by 1 base, with 8 bases between. This CDR3 spans 14 amino acids. The CDR3 bases are TGCGCCAGCAGCCTCAGGGTGAACACCGGGGAGCTGTTTTTT. Translated: CASSLRVNTGELFF.

As for this clone: Other DNA sequences from this sample encode an identical CDR3 as well. The chain couples TRBV2 to TRBJ2-2, with 11 bases that match TRBD2. Per germline, CDR1 SNHLY and CDR2 FYNNEI. V dropped 4 bases and J dropped 5; count of bases not matched to a gene: 0. This CDR3 contains 14 residues. The CDR3 coding sequence is TGTGCCAGCAGTGTAGCGGGAGGGACCGGGGAGCTGTTTTTT. The encoded protein is CASSVAGGTGELFF.

The chain has TRBV18 and TRBJ1-1; D remains ambiguous. The CDR3 is made up of 14 amino acids. The V gene lost 3 bases and the J gene lost 4 bases, with 12 bases spanning the gap. The germline gives CDR1 KGHSH, CDR2 LQKENI. CDR3 DNA: TGTGCCAGCTCACCGGACCCTCCCCGCACTGAAGCTTTCTTT. Translation: CASSPDPPRTEAFF.

For this clone: The identical CDR3 is also encoded by other nucleotide sequences in the sample. CDR3 in amino acids: CASSLSLGNTEAFF. The DNA for the CDR3 is TGCGCCAGCAGCTTGTCACTGGGAAACACTGAAGCTTTCTTT. The rearrangement joins TRBV5-1 to TRBJ1-1; the D is unclear. CDR3 length equals 14 residues. V was shortened by 1 base and J by 2 bases, with 9 bases between the two germline ends. The germline CDR1 and CDR2 sequences are SGHRS and YFSETQ. Using reference TRBV5-1 and TRBJ1-1 for the parts outside the CDR3, the full variable domain is KAGVTQTPRYLIKTRGQQVTLSCSPISGHRSVSWYQQTPGQGLQFLFEYFSETQRNKGNFPGRFSGRQFSNSRSEMNVSTLELGDSALYLCASSLSLGNTEAFFGQGTRLTVV.

The V call is TRBV5-1, the J call TRBJ2-5, with D tentatively TRBD1 (6 bases). The CDR3 runs 12 residues. Trimming stripped 3 bases from V and 5 bases from J, with 8 bases between. The germline gives CDR1 SGHRS, CDR2 YFSETQ. CDR3 residues: CASSWDTETQYF. Written as DNA, the CDR3 is TGCGCCAGCAGCTGGGACACGGAGACCCAGTACTTC. The full variable domain, in which reference TRBV5-1 and TRBJ2-5 provide the parts outside the CDR3, is KAGVTQTPRYLIKTRGQQVTLSCSPISGHRSVSWYQQTPGQGLQFLFEYFSETQRNKGNFPGRFSGRQFSNSRSEMNVSTLELGDSALYLCASSWDTETQYFGPGTRLLVL.

The CDR3 region is CASSLRGSGNPYNEQFF. In DNA, the CDR3 is TGTGCCAGCAGCTTACGAGGTAGCGGGAACCCCTACAATGAGCAGTTCTTC. The chain employs TRBV13 and TRBJ2-1; 8 positions agree with TRBD2. J was trimmed by 2 bases and V by 2 bases; bases with no gene match: 8. The CDR3 length is 17 residues. Germline V gene lookup returns CDR1 PRHDT and CDR2 FYEKMQ (reference sequence). The whole variable domain, filled in from reference TRBV13 and TRBJ2-1, reads AAGVIQSPRHLIKEKRETATLKCYPIPRHDTVYWYQQGPGQDPQFLISFYEKMQSDKGSIPDRFSAQQFSDYHSELNMSSLELGDSALYFCASSLRGSGNPYNEQFFGPGTRLTVL.

This clone was seen only a few times. The gene calls are TRBV12-5 and TRBJ1-1; TRBD1 matches at 9 bases. V lost 4 bases and J lost 5; bases outside the gene matches: 5. Germline CDR1 is LGHNT and CDR2 is FRNRAP. The CDR3 has 14 residues. The CDR3: CASGWEQGATEAFF. The CDR3 DNA is TGTGCTAGTGGTTGGGAACAGGGGGCAACTGAAGCTTTCTTT.

The chain combines TRBV11-2 with TRBJ2-7; D could derive from TRBD1 or TRBD2 (5 bases each). Germline V gene data show CDR1 as SGHAT and CDR2 as FQNNGV. Trimming cost V 5 bases and J 2 bases, with 13 bases left between them. This CDR3 comprises 14 residues. DNA for the CDR3: TGTGCCAGCAGCGGGGGACCACCTCCCTACGAGCAGTACTTC. Translated, it gives CASSGGPPPYEQYF.

In DNA, the CDR3 is TGTGCCAGCAGCTGGGACAGGGCGACGGAGACCCAGTACTTC. This encodes CASSWDRATETQYF. This chain connects TRBV5-4 to TRBJ2-5; 9 bases are a match to TRBD1. Trimming took 3 bases from V and 5 from J; bases not matched to a gene: 5. CDR3 length equals 14 residues. Germline V lookup: CDR1 SGHNT, CDR2 YYREEE (reference sequence). The whole variable domain, remainder taken from reference TRBV5-4 and TRBJ2-5, is ETGVTQSPTHLIKTRGQQVTLRCSSQSGHNTVSWYQQALGQGPQFIFQYYREEENGRGNFPPRFSGLQFPNYSSELNVNALELDDSALYLCASSWDRATETQYFGPGTRLLVL.

The V and J genes are TRBV6-1 and TRBJ2-5, with D tentatively TRBD1 (5 bases). Germline loops: CDR1 MNHNS, CDR2 SASEGT. V was trimmed by 7 bases and J by 5 bases, leaving 14 bases between them. The CDR3 extends over 13 amino acids. For the CDR3, the DNA is TGTGCCAGCACAATTCCAGGGAATGAGACCCAGTACTTC. This gives the protein CASTIPGNETQYF.

The chain recombines TRBV11-2 with TRBJ2-1; 8 bases fit TRBD2. The germline V gene has CDR1 SGHAT and CDR2 FQNNGV. Germline trimming cut 4 bases from V and 0 bases from J; bases unmatched to any gene: 5. The CDR3 contains 16 residues. The CDR3 here is CASSSIAGRSYNEQFF. As DNA, the CDR3 is TGTGCCAGCAGCTCAATAGCGGGACGCTCCTACAATGAGCAGTTCTTC.

The chain links TRBV2 to TRBJ1-1; D is ambiguous. The CDR3 has 12 amino acids. Germline-derived CDR1 and CDR2 are SNHLY and FYNNEI. V was trimmed by 7 bases and J by 3 bases, leaving 9 bases between them. This chain's CDR3 is CASIKTYTEAFF. DNA for the CDR3: TGTGCCAGCATTAAAACATACACTGAAGCTTTCTTT.

This sequence joins TRBV19 and TRBJ1-1; D might be TRBD1 (6 bases). V was clipped by 1 base and J by 6 bases, with 15 bases between them. The V gene's germline CDR1 is LNHDA and CDR2 SQIVND (reference sequence). The CDR3 consists of 15 residues. Written as DNA, the CDR3 is TGTGCCAGTAGTATAGGTTACAGGGAAACCCCTGAAGCTTTCTTT. Encoded protein: CASSIGYRETPEAFF.

The chain employs TRBV18 and TRBJ1-1, with D unclear. The CDR3 totals 13 residues. Per germline, CDR1 KGHSH and CDR2 LQKENI. Trimming pared 6 bases from V and 3 bases from J, leaving 11 bases between. CDR3 sequence: CASSGAEHTEAFF. In DNA, the CDR3 is TGTGCCAGCTCTGGTGCGGAACACACTGAAGCTTTCTTT. Full variable domain (outside the CDR3, taken from reference TRBV18 and TRBJ1-1): NAGVMQNPRHLVRRRGQEARLRCSPMKGHSHVYWYRQLPEEGLKFMVYLQKENIIDESGMPKERFSAEFPKEGPSILRIQQVVRGDSAAYFCASSGAEHTEAFFGQGTRLTVV.

Turning to this clone: Additional DNA sequences in this sample encode the identical CDR3. The chain combines TRBV7-3 with TRBJ2-1; a possible D gene is TRBD2 (6 bases). The germline V and J ends were trimmed by 0 bases and 2 bases, with 8 bases remaining between them. Germline-derived CDR1 and CDR2 are SGHTA and FQGTGA. The CDR3 totals 15 residues. The CDR3 sequence: CASSLTSGTYNEQFF. DNA of the CDR3: TGTGCCAGCAGCTTAACTAGCGGTACCTACAATGAGCAGTTCTTC.